This T cell receptor beta chain was sequenced in a study of blood T cell repertoires in COVID-19. About the research overall: There were acute and convalescent COVID-19 samples, and they came from the United States, Italy and Spain. Sample material is recorded as cDNA or gDNA derived from T cells, B-cell-depleted T cells, or PBMCs.

Measured with immunoSEQ multiplex PCR; TCRdb has only the in-frame clones, and not every one. There are roughly 92,000 clones in the sample; around nine tenths occur only once, and approximately 10% lies in the top ten. The CDR3 contains 13 residues. Per germline, CDR1 SGHTA and CDR2 FQGNSA. Deletions cut 2 bases from V and 11 bases from J, with 15 bases between. What was sequenced was peripheral blood. This sequence originates from a man in his forties or fifties with acute or convalescent COVID-19. The gene calls are TRBV7-2 and TRBJ1-1, with a weak D call TRBD1 (6 bases). The CDR3 DNA reads TGTGCCAGCAGCTTATACCAGGGGAGAGAGGCTTTCTTT. Encoded protein: CASSLYQGREAFF.